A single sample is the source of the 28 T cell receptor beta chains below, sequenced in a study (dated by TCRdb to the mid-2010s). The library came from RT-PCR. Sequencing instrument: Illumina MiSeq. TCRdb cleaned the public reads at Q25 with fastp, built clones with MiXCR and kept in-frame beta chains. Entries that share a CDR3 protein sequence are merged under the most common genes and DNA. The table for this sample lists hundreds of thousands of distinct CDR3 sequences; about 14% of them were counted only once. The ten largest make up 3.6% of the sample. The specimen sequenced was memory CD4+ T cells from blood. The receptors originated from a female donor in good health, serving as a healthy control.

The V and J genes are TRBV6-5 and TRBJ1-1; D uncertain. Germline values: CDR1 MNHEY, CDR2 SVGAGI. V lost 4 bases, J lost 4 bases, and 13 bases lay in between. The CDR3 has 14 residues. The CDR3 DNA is TGTGCCAGCAGTTCGCAACGCCTCAGCACTGAAGCTTTCTTT. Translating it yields CASSSQRLSTEAFF.

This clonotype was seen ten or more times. The CDR3 DNA sequence: TGCAGTGCTAGAGCAGGGGTCCGGGAGCTGTTTTTT. This sequence encodes CSARAGVRELFF. The chain employs TRBV20-1 and TRBJ2-2; D may be TRBD1 (6 bases). The germline V gene has CDR1 DFQATT and CDR2 SNEGSKA (reference sequence). With 1 base removed from V and 9 bases from J, the gap between germline ends came to 9 bases. This CDR3 has 12 residues.

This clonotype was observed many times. The CDR3 sequence: CASSTPGGGKNTEAFF. CDR3 nucleotide sequence: TGTGCCAGCAGTACCCCCGGAGGCGGGAAGAACACTGAAGCTTTCTTT. The chain combines TRBV6-1 with TRBJ1-1; no reliable D call. Trimming removed 5 bases at V and 1 base at J, with 17 bases between. The germline V gene has CDR1 MNHNS and CDR2 SASEGT. The CDR3 is 16 residues long.

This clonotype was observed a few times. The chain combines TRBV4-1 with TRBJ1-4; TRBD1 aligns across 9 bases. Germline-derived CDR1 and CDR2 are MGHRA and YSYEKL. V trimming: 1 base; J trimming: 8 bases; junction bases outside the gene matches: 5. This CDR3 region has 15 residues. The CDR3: CASSQVGTGREKLFF. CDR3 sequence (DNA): TGCGCCAGCAGCCAAGTGGGGACAGGGCGCGAAAAACTGTTTTTT.

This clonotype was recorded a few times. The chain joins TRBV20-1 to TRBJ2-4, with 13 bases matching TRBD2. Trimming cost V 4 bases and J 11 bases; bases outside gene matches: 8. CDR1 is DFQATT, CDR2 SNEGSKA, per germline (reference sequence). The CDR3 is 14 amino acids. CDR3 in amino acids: CSANQGLAGLFQYF. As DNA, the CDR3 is TGCAGTGCTAATCAGGGACTAGCGGGACTTTTTCAGTACTTC.

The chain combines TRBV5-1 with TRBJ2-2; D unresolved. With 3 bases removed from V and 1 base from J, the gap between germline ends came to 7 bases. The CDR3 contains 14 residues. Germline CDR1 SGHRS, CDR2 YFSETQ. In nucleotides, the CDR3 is TGCGCCAGCAGCTCTTTCAAGAACACCGGGGAGCTGTTTTTT. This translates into CASSSFKNTGELFF.

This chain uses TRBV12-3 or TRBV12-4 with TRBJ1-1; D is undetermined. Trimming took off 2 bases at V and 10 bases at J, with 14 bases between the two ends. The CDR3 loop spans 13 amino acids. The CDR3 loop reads CASSLWGEGVAFF. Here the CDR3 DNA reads TGTGCCAGCAGTTTATGGGGAGAGGGAGTAGCTTTCTTT.

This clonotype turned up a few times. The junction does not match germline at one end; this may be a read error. CDR3 sequence reads: CASTLRGGTGLADTEAFF. CDR3 nucleotides: TGTGCCAGCACCTTAAGGGGAGGGACAGGGCTCGCCGACACTGAAGCTTTCTTT. The rearrangement joins TRBV7-9 to TRBJ1-1; TRBD1 matches 9 bases. The CDR3 runs to 18 residues. Germline CDR1 reads SEHNR; CDR2 reads FQNEAQ (reference sequence).

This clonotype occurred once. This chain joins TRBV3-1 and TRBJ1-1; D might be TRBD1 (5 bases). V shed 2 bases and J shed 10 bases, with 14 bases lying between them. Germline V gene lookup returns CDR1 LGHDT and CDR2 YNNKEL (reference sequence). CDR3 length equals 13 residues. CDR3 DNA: TGTGCCAGCAGCCAACGCGGGGGGAGTGGAGCTTTCTTT. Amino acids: CASSQRGGSGAFF.

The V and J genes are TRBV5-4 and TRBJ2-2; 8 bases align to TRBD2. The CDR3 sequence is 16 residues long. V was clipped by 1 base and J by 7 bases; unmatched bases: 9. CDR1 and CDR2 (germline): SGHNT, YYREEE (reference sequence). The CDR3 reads CASSLPPGGGVGELFF. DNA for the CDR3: TGTGCCAGCAGCTTGCCGCCGGGAGGGGGAGTCGGGGAGCTGTTTTTT.

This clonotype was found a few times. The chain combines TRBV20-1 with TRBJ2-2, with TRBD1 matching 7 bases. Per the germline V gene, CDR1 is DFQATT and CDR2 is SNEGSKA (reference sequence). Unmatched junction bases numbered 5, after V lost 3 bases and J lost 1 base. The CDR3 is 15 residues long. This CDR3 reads CSASRGGWNTGELFF. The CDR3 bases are TGCAGTGCTAGCCGAGGGGGCTGGAACACCGGGGAGCTGTTTTTT.

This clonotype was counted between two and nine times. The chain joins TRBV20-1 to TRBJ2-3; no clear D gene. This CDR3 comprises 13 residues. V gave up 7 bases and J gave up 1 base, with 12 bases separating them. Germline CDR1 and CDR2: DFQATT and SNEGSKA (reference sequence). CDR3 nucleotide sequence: TGCAGTGTATGGCACTACGGCACAGATACGCAGTATTTT. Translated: CSVWHYGTDTQYF.

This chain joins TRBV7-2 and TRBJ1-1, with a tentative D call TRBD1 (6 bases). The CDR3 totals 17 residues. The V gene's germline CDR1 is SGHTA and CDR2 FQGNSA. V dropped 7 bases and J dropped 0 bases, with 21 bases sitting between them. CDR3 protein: CASTNPGGGTLNTEAFF. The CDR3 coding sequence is TGTGCCAGCACCAACCCGGGGGGCGGGACATTGAACACTGAAGCTTTCTTT.

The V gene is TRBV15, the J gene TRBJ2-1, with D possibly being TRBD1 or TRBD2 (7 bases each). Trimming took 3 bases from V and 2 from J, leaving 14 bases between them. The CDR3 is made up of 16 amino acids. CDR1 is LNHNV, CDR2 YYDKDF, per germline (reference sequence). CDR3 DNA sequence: TGTGCCACCAGCAGGCAGGGGGGGAACGCCTACAATGAGCAGTTCTTC. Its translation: CATSRQGGNAYNEQFF.

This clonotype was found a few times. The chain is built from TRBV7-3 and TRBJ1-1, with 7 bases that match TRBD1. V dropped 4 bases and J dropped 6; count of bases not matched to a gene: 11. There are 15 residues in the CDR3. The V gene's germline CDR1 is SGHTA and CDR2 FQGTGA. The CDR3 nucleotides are TGTGCCAGCAGCTCACAGACAGGGAAGGGCGCTGAAGCTTTCTTT. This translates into CASSSQTGKGAEAFF.

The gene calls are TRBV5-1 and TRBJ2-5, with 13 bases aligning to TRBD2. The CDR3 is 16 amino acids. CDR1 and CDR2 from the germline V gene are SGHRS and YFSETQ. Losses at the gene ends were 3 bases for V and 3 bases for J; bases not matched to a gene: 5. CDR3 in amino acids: CASSSVGLAGEETQYF. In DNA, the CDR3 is TGCGCCAGCAGCTCCGTTGGACTAGCGGGAGAAGAGACCCAGTACTTC. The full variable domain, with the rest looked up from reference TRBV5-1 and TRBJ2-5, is KAGVTQTPRYLIKTRGQQVTLSCSPISGHRSVSWYQQTPGQGLQFLFEYFSETQRNKGNFPGRFSGRQFSNSRSEMNVSTLELGDSALYLCASSSVGLAGEETQYFGPGTRLLVL.

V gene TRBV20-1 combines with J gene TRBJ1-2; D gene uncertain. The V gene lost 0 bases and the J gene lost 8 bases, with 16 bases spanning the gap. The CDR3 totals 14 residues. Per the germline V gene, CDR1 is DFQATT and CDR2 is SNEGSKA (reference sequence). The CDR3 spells CSARDRVRLGGYTF. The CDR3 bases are TGCAGTGCTAGAGATCGGGTCAGGCTAGGGGGCTACACCTTC.

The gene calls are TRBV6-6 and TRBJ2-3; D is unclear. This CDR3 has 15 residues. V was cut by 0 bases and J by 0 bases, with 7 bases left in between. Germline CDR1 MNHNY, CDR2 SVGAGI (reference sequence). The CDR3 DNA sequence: TGTGCCAGCAGTTACTCCCAGGCTAGCACAGATACGCAGTATTTT. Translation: CASSYSQASTDTQYF.

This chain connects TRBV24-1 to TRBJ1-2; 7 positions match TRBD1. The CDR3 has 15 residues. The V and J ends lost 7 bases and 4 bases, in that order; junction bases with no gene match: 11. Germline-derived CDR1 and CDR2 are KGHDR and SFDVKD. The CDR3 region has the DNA TGTGCCACCAGCCAGGGACAGTCGAGAGGCTATGGCTACACCTTC. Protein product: CATSQGQSRGYGYTF.

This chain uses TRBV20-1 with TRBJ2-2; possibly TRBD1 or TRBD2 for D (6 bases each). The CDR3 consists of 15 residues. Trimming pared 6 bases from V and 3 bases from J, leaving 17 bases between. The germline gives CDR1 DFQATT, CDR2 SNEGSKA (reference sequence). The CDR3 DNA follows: TGCAGTGCCCTGGACTGGGGGGCGGACACCGGGGAGCTGTTTTTT. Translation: CSALDWGADTGELFF.

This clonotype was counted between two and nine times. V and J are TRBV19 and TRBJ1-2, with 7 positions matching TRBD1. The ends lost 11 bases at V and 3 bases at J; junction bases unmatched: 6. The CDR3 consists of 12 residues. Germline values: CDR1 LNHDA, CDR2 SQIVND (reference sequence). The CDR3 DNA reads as TGTGCCGGCGGGACAGAATACTATGGCTACACCTTC. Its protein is CAGGTEYYGYTF.

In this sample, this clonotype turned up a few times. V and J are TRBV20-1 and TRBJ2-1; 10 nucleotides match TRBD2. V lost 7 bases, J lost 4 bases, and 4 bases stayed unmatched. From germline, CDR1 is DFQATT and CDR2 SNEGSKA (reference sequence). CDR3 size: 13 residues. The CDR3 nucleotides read TGCAGTGAAACTAGCGGGGATTACAATGAGCAGTTCTTC. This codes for CSETSGDYNEQFF.

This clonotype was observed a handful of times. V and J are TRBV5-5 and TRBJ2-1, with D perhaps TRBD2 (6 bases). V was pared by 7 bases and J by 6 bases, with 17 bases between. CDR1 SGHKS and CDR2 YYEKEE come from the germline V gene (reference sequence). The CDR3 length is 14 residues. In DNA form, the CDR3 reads TGTGCCAGCGCCCCGGCGGGGCTCGGCAATGAGCAGTTCTTC. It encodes CASAPAGLGNEQFF.

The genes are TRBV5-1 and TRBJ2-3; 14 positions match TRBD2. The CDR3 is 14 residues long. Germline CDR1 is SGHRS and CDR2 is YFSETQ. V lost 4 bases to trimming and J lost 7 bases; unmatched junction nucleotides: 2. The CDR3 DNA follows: TGCGCCAGCAGCGGGACTAGCGGGAGTAATACGCAGTATTTT. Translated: CASSGTSGSNTQYF.

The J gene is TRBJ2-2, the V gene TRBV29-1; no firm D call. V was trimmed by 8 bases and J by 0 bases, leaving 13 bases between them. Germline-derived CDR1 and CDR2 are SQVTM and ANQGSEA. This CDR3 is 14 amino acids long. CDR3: CSPNYATNTGELFF. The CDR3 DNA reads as TGCAGCCCCAACTATGCAACGAACACCGGGGAGCTGTTTTTT.

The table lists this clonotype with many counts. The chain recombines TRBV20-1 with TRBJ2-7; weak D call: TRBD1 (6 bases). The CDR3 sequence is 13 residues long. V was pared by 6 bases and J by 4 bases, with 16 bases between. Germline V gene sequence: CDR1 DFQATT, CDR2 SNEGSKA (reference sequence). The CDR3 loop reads CSALNRVLYEQYF. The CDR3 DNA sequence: TGCAGTGCCCTTAACAGGGTCCTTTACGAGCAGTACTTC.

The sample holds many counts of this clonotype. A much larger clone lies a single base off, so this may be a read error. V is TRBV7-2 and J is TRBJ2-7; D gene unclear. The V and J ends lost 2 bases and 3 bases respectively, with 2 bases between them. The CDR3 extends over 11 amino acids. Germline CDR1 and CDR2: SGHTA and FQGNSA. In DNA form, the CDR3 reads TGTGCCAGCAGCTTAATCTACGAGCAGTACTTC. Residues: CASSLIYEQYF.

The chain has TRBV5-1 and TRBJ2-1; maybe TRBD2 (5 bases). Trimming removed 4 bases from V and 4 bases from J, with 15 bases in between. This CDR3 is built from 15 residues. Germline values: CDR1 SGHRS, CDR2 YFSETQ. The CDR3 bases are TGCGCCAGCAGCCTCGGAATCAGCGGATACAATGAGCAGTTCTTC. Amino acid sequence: CASSLGISGYNEQFF.